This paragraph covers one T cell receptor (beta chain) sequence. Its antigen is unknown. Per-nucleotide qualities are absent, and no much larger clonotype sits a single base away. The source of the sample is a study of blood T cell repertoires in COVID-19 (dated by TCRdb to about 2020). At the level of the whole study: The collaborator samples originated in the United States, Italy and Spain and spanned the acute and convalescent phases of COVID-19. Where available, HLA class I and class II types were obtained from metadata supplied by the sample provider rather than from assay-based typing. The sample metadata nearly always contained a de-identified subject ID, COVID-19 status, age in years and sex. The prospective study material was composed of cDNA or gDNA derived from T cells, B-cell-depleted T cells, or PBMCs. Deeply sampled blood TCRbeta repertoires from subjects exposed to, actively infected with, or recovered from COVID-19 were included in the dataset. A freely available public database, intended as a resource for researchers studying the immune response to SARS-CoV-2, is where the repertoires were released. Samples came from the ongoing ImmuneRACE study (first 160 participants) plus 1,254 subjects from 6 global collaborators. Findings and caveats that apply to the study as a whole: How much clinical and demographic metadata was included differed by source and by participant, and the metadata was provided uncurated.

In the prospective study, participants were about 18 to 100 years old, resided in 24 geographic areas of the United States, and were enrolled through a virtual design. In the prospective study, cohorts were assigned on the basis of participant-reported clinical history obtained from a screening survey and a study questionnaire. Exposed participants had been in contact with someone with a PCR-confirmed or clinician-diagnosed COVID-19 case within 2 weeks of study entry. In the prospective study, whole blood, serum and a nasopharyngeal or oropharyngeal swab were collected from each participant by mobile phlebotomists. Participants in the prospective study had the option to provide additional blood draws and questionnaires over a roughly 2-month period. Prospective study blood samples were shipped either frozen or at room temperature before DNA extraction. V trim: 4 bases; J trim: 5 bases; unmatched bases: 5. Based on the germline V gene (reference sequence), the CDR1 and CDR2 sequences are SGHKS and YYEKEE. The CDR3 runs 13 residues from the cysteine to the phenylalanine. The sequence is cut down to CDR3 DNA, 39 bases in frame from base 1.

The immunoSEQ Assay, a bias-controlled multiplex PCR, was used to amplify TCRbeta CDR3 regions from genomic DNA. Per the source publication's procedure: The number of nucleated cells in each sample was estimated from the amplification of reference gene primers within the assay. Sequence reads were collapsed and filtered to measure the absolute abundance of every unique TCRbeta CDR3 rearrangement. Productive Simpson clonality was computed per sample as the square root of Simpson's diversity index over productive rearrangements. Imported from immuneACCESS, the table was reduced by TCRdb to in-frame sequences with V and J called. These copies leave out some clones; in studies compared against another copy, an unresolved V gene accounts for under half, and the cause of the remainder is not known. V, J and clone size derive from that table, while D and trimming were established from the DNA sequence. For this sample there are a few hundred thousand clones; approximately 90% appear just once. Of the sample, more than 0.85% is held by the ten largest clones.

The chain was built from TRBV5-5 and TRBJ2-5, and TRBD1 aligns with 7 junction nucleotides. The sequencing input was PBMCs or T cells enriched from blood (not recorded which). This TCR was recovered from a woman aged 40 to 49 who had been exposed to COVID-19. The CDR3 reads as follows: CASSTGVFETQYF. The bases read TGTGCCAGCAGCACAGGGGTTTTCGAGACCCAGTACTTC.